In its sample, the clone carrying this TCR beta chain was seen once. This entry comes from a study of shared clonotypes between healthy human individuals. V was shortened by 3 bases and J by 1 base, with 12 bases between the two germline ends. Germline V gene sequence: CDR1 MDHEN, CDR2 SYDVKM. The CDR3 contains 15 residues. Assay used: immunoSEQ multiplex PCR; TCRdb lists only in-frame clones, some missing. The table shows roughly 500,000 clones, with about 96% occurring only once. The donors, healthy adults who were HIV-negative, had experienced no recent acute infections or vaccinations. The V call is TRBV28, the J call TRBJ2-5, with a tentative D call TRBD2 (6 bases). The sequence derives from a woman under 40 in good health. What was sequenced was naive CD4+ T cells sorted from blood. The sample's subset: CD45RA+ positively selected. The CDR3 DNA is TGTGCCAGCAGTTTTGGAGGGCAGCGCCAAGAGACCCAGTACTTC. Its translation is CASSFGGQRQETQYF.